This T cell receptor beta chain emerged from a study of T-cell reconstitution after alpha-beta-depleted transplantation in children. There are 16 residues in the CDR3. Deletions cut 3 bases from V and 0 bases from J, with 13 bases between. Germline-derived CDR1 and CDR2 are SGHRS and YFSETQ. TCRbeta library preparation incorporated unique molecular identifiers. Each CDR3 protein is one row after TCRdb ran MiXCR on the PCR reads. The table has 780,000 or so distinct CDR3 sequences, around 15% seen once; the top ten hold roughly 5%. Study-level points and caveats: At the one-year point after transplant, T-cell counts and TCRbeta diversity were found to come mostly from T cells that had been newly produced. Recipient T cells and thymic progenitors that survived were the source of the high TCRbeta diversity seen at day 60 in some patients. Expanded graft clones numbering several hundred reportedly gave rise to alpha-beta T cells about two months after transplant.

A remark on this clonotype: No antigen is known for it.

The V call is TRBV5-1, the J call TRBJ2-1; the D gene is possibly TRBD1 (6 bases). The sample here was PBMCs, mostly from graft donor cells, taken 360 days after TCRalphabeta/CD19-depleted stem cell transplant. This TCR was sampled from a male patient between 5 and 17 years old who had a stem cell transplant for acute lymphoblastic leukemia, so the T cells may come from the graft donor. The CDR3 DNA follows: TGCGCCAGCAGCTGGTACAGGGATAGCTCCTACAATGAGCAGTTCTTC. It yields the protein CASSWYRDSSYNEQFF.